Listed below are T cell receptor beta chains from one sample, sequenced in a study of T cells in Graves' hyperthyroidism and ophthalmopathy. Using its own MiXCR run on the multiplex PCR reads, TCRdb lists one record per CDR3 protein. This table holds about 700,000 distinct CDR3 sequences, roughly 15% found once. The sample consisted of blood. These receptors were obtained from a woman in her late teens or twenties with Graves' hyperthyroidism. CDR3s include the opening cysteine and the closing phenylalanine or tryptophan. The order of the fields is D gene, clone size, V gene, J gene, CDR3 DNA, CDR3 protein. D genes are given only for firm matches. Not every row has a clone size; where given, it reads once, few, many or a size class.

-	-	TRBV4-1	TRBJ2-7	TGCGCCAGCAGCCAAGCTACGGGCCTACTCTACGAGCAGTACTTC	CASSQATGLLYEQYF
TRBD1	-	TRBV28	TRBJ1-5	TGTGCCAGTTTGGGCAGGGGGAATCAGCCCCAGCATTTT	CASLGRGNQPQHF
-	many	TRBV7-3	TRBJ2-3	TGTGCCAGCAGCCCCAGGCGGGTCCCCCAGGCAGATACGCAGTATTTT	CASSPRRVPQADTQYF
-	few	TRBV7-9	TRBJ2-7	TGTGCCAGCAGCGAAAAAGAATCATACGAGCAGTACTTC	CASSEKESYEQYF
-	-	TRBV29-1	TRBJ1-2	TGCAGCATTGGAGGGGTGCGCGGCTACACCTTC	CSIGGVRGYTF
-	-	TRBV27	TRBJ1-6	TGTGCCAGCAGGTTAGGACAGACGCTTAATTCACCCCTCCACTTT	CASRLGQTLNSPLHF
TRBD1	few	TRBV5-5	TRBJ1-5	TGTGCCAGCAGCTTGGGGACAGGGACTTATCAGCCCCAGCATTTT	CASSLGTGTYQPQHF
TRBD1	-	TRBV7-3	TRBJ1-1	TGTGCCAGCAGCCCAACAGGGGGAATCACTGAAGCTTTCTTT	CASSPTGGITEAFF
TRBD1	many	TRBV12-3/TRBV12-4	TRBJ2-5	TGTGCCAGCAGTCAATCCGGGACAGCGGTATTGCAAGAGACCCAGTACTTC	CASSQSGTAVLQETQYF
-	few	TRBV28	TRBJ1-1	TGTGCCAGCACAAACTGGAAGGGCGTAACTGAAGCTTTCTTT	CASTNWKGVTEAFF
-	many	TRBV28	TRBJ2-5	TGTGCCAGCAGCCCCCAGGACCAAGAGACCCAGTACTTC	CASSPQDQETQYF
TRBD1	many	TRBV20-1	TRBJ1-5	TGCAGTGCAACCAGGGACAGGGTCATACAGCCCCAGCATTTT	CSATRDRVIQPQHF
-	many	TRBV2	TRBJ2-7	TGTGCCAGCAGTCGTGCCCCGGCCTACGAGCAGTACTTC	CASSRAPAYEQYF
-	-	TRBV27	TRBJ2-3	TGTGCCAGCAGTTTAAAGTTTGTCCGCGGGGATTTCACAGATACGCAGTATTTT	CASSLKFVRGDFTDTQYF
-	-	TRBV7-8	TRBJ1-5	TGTGCCAGCAGCTTATTCGCCCTTGTTGATCAGCCCCAGCATTTT	CASSLFALVDQPQHF
TRBD2	few	TRBV7-6	TRBJ2-1	TGTGCCAGCAGCTCCCCTAATAGCGGGAATGAGCAGTTCTTC	CASSSPNSGNEQFF
-	many	TRBV18	TRBJ2-1	TGTGCCAGCTCACCTCAAATAGGGACATCGGAGCAGTTCTTC	CASSPQIGTSEQFF
TRBD2	many	TRBV10-3	TRBJ2-1	TGTGCCATCAGTGACCCAGCCAGGACTAGCGGGACGGAAGCAGGTGTCTACAATGAGCAGTTCTTC	CAISDPARTSGTEAGVYNEQFF
-	many	TRBV7-2	TRBJ2-1	TGTGCCAGCAGCTTATGGCGGAGGACTCCTTACAATGAGCAGTTCTTC	CASSLWRRTPYNEQFF
-	-	TRBV5-1	TRBJ2-5	TGCGCCAGCAGCTTGGGGATCCGATACGGCGGGGAGGAGACCCAGTACTTC	CASSLGIRYGGEETQYF
-	once	TRBV27	TRBJ1-1	TGTGCCAGCAGTGCCTTCGATTACATGAACACTGAAGCTTTCTTT	CASSAFDYMNTEAFF
-	many	TRBV12-3/TRBV12-4	TRBJ2-4	TGTGCCAGCGGGGAGGGGACAGAAGAAATGGCCAAAAACATTCAGTACTTC	CASGEGTEEMAKNIQYF
-	-	TRBV3-1	TRBJ1-2	TGTGCCAGCAGCCTGGGCAGGCGCAATGGCTACACCTTC	CASSLGRRNGYTF